This entry describes one T cell receptor beta chain. Its antigen is currently unknown. The authors reverse transcribed roughly 0.5 to 1 ug RNA with random hexamers. TCRdb processed the immunoSEQ multiplex PCR reads anew with MiXCR; each CDR3 protein has one entry. The sample yields more than 150,000 distinct CDR3 sequences, 95% seen once. These data originate in a study of CD8 T cells in Susac syndrome. Fulfillment of recently defined diagnostic criteria for definite or probable disease was shown by the patients with Susac syndrome. Points from the study as a whole: The study acknowledged a relatively small number of individuals in its TCR sequencing and HLA analysis. The authors found no clonal expansion in Susac syndrome CD4+ T cell repertoires.

CDR3 length: 14 amino acids. V was pared by 3 bases and J by 7 bases, with 13 bases between. CDR1 and CDR2 (germline): SEHNR, FQNEAQ (reference sequence). The receptor's source is a human donor with Susac syndrome. V and J are TRBV7-9 and TRBJ1-5, with D perhaps TRBD1 (5 bases). The sample taken for sequencing was CD4+ T cells from PBMCs. CDR3 sequence reads: CASSFAGRGQPQHF. CDR3 bases: TGTGCCAGCAGCTTTGCAGGGCGTGGGCAGCCCCAGCATTTT. The variable domain in full, with the rest retrieved from reference TRBV7-9 and TRBJ1-5, is DTGVSQNPRHKITKRGQNVTFRCDPISEHNRLYWYRQTLGQGPEFLTYFQNEAQLEKSRLLSDRFSAERPKGSFSTLEIQRTEQGDSAMYLCASSFAGRGQPQHFGDGTRLSIL.